Shown below are 24 T cell receptor beta chains from a single sample sequenced in a study of T cell changes during pregnancy in multiple sclerosis. Profiled with immunoSEQ multiplex PCR; TCRdb holds only in-frame clones, not every one. The sample shows more than 25,000 clones, roughly 87% of them seen only once. Source: CD8+ T cells from peripheral blood mononuclear cells, taken in the first trimester of pregnancy. These receptors all stem from a female donor with multiple sclerosis, enrolled in a pregnancy study.

In its sample, this clone was seen once. The chain employs TRBV4-3 and TRBJ2-7, with TRBD1 matching 10 bases. CDR1 is LGHNA, CDR2 YSLEER, per germline. V trimming: 0 bases; J trimming: 2 bases; junction bases outside the gene matches: 4. This CDR3 has 16 residues. CDR3 loop: CASSQETGTGAYEQYF. CDR3 bases: TGCGCCAGCAGCCAAGAAACCGGGACAGGGGCCTACGAGCAGTACTTC.

CDR3 bases: TGTGCCAGCGATCTGGACAGGGAAGGACAGCCCCAGCATTTT. It translates to CASDLDREGQPQHF. The chain couples TRBV6-1 to TRBJ1-5; 8 positions match TRBD1. V gave up 8 bases and J gave up 7 bases; unmatched junction bases: 10. Germline lookup yields CDR1 MNHNS and CDR2 SASEGT. The CDR3 runs 14 residues.

The V call is TRBV18, the J call TRBJ2-3; perhaps TRBD1 as D (5 bases). This CDR3 is built from 14 residues. V lost 7 bases to trimming and J lost 4 bases, with 15 bases between them. Germline CDR1 is KGHSH and CDR2 is LQKENI. DNA for the CDR3: TGTGCCAGCTTAACAGGCAACAGCGCAGATACGCAGTATTTT. This sequence encodes CASLTGNSADTQYF.

V gene TRBV30 combines with J gene TRBJ1-4; D is unclear. The CDR3 consists of 16 residues. Germline V CDR1 and CDR2: GTSNPN, SVGIG (reference sequence). V lost 0 bases, J lost 8 bases, and 19 bases lay in between. The CDR3 loop reads CAWSVLYWSFREKLFF. For the CDR3, the DNA is TGTGCCTGGAGTGTACTGTATTGGTCCTTCAGGGAAAAACTGTTTTTT. The full variable domain, in which reference TRBV30 and TRBJ1-4 provide the parts outside the CDR3, is SQTIHQWPATLVQPVGSPLSLECTVEGTSNPNLYWYRQAAGRGLQLLFYSVGIGQISSEVPQNLSASRPQDRQFILSSKKLLLSDSGFYLCAWSVLYWSFREKLFFGSGTQLSVL.

Written as DNA, the CDR3 is TGTGCCAGCAGTTCGACAGCTAACTCTGGAAACACCATATATTTT. Translating it yields CASSSTANSGNTIYF. The V call is TRBV13, the J call TRBJ1-3; weak D call: TRBD1 (5 bases). Trimming took 6 bases from V and 0 from J, leaving 12 bases between them. This CDR3 comprises 15 residues. In germline, CDR1 is PRHDT, CDR2 FYEKMQ (reference sequence).

This clone was recorded once. The rearrangement links TRBV9 to TRBJ1-3; D is unclear. This CDR3 has 15 residues. Per the germline V gene, CDR1 is SGDLS and CDR2 is YYNGEE. Trimming took 3 bases from V and 0 from J, leaving 10 bases between them. The chain's CDR3 is CASSDERSSGNTIYF. In DNA, the CDR3 is TGTGCCAGCAGCGACGAGAGGAGCTCTGGAAACACCATATATTTT.

The rearrangement links TRBV4-3 to TRBJ1-1, with 7 nucleotides matching TRBD1. The junction had 6 bases not matched to a gene; V was cut back by 6 bases and J by 2 bases. Germline lookup yields CDR1 LGHNA and CDR2 YSLEER. This CDR3 is 14 amino acids long. The CDR3 bases are TGCGCCAGCAGGAACAGGGGAATAAACACTGAAGCTTTCTTT. As protein: CASRNRGINTEAFF.

The rearrangement links TRBV5-6 to TRBJ2-3; 7 bases match TRBD2. J lost 6 bases, V lost 0 bases, and 10 bases had no gene match. In germline, CDR1 is SGHDT, CDR2 YYEEEE. The CDR3 contains 16 residues. CDR3: CASSLESSGDRDTQYF. The CDR3 DNA reads as TGTGCCAGCAGCTTGGAGTCTAGCGGTGACCGCGATACGCAGTATTTT.

The chain recombines TRBV6-1 with TRBJ2-7; TRBD2 agrees at 8 bases. Germline V lookup: CDR1 MNHNS, CDR2 SASEGT. Losses at the gene ends were 0 bases for V and 7 bases for J; bases not matched to a gene: 8. This CDR3 has 15 amino acids. Written as DNA, the CDR3 is TGTGCCAGCAGTGAAGCGCTCGGGGGGGCCGGAGAGCAGTACTTC. Translated, it gives CASSEALGGAGEQYF.

This chain uses TRBV28 with TRBJ1-2; D ambiguous. The CDR3 runs 15 residues. CDR1 and CDR2 (germline): MDHEN, SYDVKM. Trimming pared 6 bases from V and 3 bases from J, leaving 17 bases between. The CDR3 bases are TGTGCCAGCAGCTCCCCGGTCCTCCCCTACTATGGCTACACCTTC. Amino acids: CASSSPVLPYYGYTF.

V and J are TRBV25-1 and TRBJ2-1, with D perhaps TRBD1 (5 bases). V was pared by 6 bases and J by 9 bases, with 9 bases between. Germline lookup yields CDR1 MGHDK and CDR2 SYGVNS. The length of the CDR3 is 11 residues. CDR3 loop: CASSTRGEQFF. The CDR3 nucleotides read TGTGCCAGCAGCACAAGGGGTGAGCAGTTCTTC.

This chain connects TRBV7-2 to TRBJ2-7; D possibly corresponds to TRBD1 (5 bases). CDR3 length: 17 amino acids. The germline V gene has CDR1 SGHTA and CDR2 FQGNSA. V lost 3 bases to trimming and J lost 2 bases, with 20 bases between them. CDR3: CASSFGRRAGSPYEQYF. CDR3 nucleotides: TGTGCCAGCAGCTTCGGGCGTCGGGCAGGGTCGCCCTACGAGCAGTACTTC.

The CDR3, as DNA: TGTGCCAGTAGCTATAGCACAGATACGCAGTATTTT. Translating gives CASSYSTDTQYF. The V and J genes are TRBV19 and TRBJ2-3; no reliable D call. The germline V gene has CDR1 LNHDA and CDR2 SQIVND (reference sequence). The CDR3 sequence is 12 residues long. V lost 6 bases and J 0 bases, leaving 4 bases between the germline ends. The entire variable domain, with the rest obtained from reference TRBV19 and TRBJ2-3, is as follows: DGGITQSPKYLFRKEGQNVTLSCEQNLNHDAMYWYRQDPGQGLRLIYYSQIVNDFQKGDIAEGYSVSREKKESFPLTVTSAQKNPTAFYLCASSYSTDTQYFGPGTRLTVL.

J is TRBJ1-1 and V is TRBV6-5; the D gene is possibly TRBD1 (5 bases). Germline V gives CDR1 MNHEY, CDR2 SVGAGI. There are 13 residues in the CDR3. The V and J ends lost 5 bases and 2 bases respectively, with 9 bases between them. The CDR3 nucleotides read TGTGCCAGCAGTCTTGACAGAAACACTGAAGCTTTCTTT. Its protein is CASSLDRNTEAFF.

The V gene is TRBV6-5, the J gene TRBJ1-2; no clear D. CDR3 length: 13 residues. In germline, CDR1 is MNHEY, CDR2 SVGAGI. The ends were cut back, 2 bases at V and 4 bases at J, with 8 bases in the middle. In DNA, the CDR3 is TGTGCCAGCAGTTACACTCAGCGCTATGGCTACACCTTC. This codes for CASSYTQRYGYTF.

The chain joins TRBV5-1 to TRBJ2-5; 11 bases map to TRBD2. Germline assignment: CDR1 SGHRS and CDR2 YFSETQ. Losses at the gene ends were 4 bases for V and 2 bases for J; bases not matched to a gene: 10. There are 17 residues in the CDR3. This chain's CDR3 is CASSGETSGNPQETQYF. The CDR3 region has the DNA TGCGCCAGCAGCGGGGAGACTAGCGGGAACCCTCAAGAGACCCAGTACTTC.

This chain uses TRBV9 with TRBJ1-1, with D possibly TRBD1 on 6 matching bases. This CDR3 has 15 residues. Per germline, CDR1 SGDLS and CDR2 YYNGEE. The V end lost 3 bases, the J end lost 1 base, and 13 bases lay between the germline ends. DNA of the CDR3: TGTGCCAGCAGCGAGAAGGGACACCGGAACACTGAAGCTTTCTTT. Protein product: CASSEKGHRNTEAFF.

V gene TRBV28 combines with J gene TRBJ2-2, with 13 bases identical to TRBD2. The CDR3 sequence is 18 residues long. J was trimmed by 2 bases and V by 5 bases; bases with no gene match: 8. Germline V lookup: CDR1 MDHEN, CDR2 SYDVKM. CDR3 DNA sequence: TGTGCCAGCAGTGGGACTAGCGGGACGTCCGAAAACACCGGGGAGCTGTTTTTT. This encodes CASSGTSGTSENTGELFF.

This clone was detected only once. The V and J genes are TRBV4-1 and TRBJ2-2; D remains ambiguous. The CDR3 is 15 amino acids. Germline V CDR1 and CDR2: MGHRA, YSYEKL. Trimming took off 1 base at V and 6 bases at J, with 12 bases between the two ends. For the CDR3, the DNA is TGCGCCAGCAGCCAAGTAGGAGCGAGGCCCGGGGAGCTGTTTTTT. It codes for CASSQVGARPGELFF.

The chain links TRBV19 to TRBJ1-1; TRBD1 matches 7 bases. The V gene's germline CDR1 is LNHDA and CDR2 SQIVND (reference sequence). This CDR3 has 15 amino acids. Germline trimming cut 5 bases from V and 0 bases from J; bases unmatched to any gene: 6. CDR3 DNA sequence: TGTGCCAGTAGTCTCACAGGGGCAGTGAACACTGAAGCTTTCTTT. Translated: CASSLTGAVNTEAFF.

This sequence joins TRBV29-1 and TRBJ2-7; TRBD2 aligns across 7 bases. V gave up 4 bases and J gave up 3 bases; unmatched junction bases: 12. Germline CDR1 reads SQVTM; CDR2 reads ANQGSEA. The CDR3 extends over 15 amino acids. CDR3 amino acids: CSVGWEGSRGYEQYF. For the CDR3, the DNA is TGCAGCGTTGGGTGGGAGGGGTCCCGGGGCTACGAGCAGTACTTC.

V usage is TRBV4-1 and J usage is TRBJ1-1, with 8 positions matching TRBD1. CDR3 size: 15 residues. With 2 bases clipped from V and 4 bases from J, the junction kept 6 bases outside the gene matches. Germline V gene data show CDR1 as MGHRA and CDR2 as YSYEKL. CDR3 sequence reads: CASSQYGQGSTEAFF. The DNA for the CDR3 is TGCGCCAGCAGCCAATACGGACAGGGAAGCACTGAAGCTTTCTTT.

The chain has TRBV27 and TRBJ2-1, with TRBD2 as a possible D gene (6 bases). Per germline, CDR1 MNHEY and CDR2 SMNVEV (reference sequence). The CDR3 length is 14 residues. V was cut by 6 bases and J by 2 bases, with 11 bases left in between. The CDR3 sequence is CASSRGVPYNEQFF. CDR3 nucleotides: TGTGCCAGCAGCCGCGGGGTCCCCTACAATGAGCAGTTCTTC.

This chain uses TRBV6-1 with TRBJ2-3, with D perhaps matching TRBD2 (7 bases). Trimming cost V 1 base and J 6 bases, with 17 bases left between them. The CDR3 contains 16 residues. Germline-derived CDR1 and CDR2 are MNHNS and SASEGT. The CDR3 bases are TGTGCCAGCAGTGAAGTGGCAGGGGAGGGGGGTGATACGCAGTATTTT. It codes for CASSEVAGEGGDTQYF.